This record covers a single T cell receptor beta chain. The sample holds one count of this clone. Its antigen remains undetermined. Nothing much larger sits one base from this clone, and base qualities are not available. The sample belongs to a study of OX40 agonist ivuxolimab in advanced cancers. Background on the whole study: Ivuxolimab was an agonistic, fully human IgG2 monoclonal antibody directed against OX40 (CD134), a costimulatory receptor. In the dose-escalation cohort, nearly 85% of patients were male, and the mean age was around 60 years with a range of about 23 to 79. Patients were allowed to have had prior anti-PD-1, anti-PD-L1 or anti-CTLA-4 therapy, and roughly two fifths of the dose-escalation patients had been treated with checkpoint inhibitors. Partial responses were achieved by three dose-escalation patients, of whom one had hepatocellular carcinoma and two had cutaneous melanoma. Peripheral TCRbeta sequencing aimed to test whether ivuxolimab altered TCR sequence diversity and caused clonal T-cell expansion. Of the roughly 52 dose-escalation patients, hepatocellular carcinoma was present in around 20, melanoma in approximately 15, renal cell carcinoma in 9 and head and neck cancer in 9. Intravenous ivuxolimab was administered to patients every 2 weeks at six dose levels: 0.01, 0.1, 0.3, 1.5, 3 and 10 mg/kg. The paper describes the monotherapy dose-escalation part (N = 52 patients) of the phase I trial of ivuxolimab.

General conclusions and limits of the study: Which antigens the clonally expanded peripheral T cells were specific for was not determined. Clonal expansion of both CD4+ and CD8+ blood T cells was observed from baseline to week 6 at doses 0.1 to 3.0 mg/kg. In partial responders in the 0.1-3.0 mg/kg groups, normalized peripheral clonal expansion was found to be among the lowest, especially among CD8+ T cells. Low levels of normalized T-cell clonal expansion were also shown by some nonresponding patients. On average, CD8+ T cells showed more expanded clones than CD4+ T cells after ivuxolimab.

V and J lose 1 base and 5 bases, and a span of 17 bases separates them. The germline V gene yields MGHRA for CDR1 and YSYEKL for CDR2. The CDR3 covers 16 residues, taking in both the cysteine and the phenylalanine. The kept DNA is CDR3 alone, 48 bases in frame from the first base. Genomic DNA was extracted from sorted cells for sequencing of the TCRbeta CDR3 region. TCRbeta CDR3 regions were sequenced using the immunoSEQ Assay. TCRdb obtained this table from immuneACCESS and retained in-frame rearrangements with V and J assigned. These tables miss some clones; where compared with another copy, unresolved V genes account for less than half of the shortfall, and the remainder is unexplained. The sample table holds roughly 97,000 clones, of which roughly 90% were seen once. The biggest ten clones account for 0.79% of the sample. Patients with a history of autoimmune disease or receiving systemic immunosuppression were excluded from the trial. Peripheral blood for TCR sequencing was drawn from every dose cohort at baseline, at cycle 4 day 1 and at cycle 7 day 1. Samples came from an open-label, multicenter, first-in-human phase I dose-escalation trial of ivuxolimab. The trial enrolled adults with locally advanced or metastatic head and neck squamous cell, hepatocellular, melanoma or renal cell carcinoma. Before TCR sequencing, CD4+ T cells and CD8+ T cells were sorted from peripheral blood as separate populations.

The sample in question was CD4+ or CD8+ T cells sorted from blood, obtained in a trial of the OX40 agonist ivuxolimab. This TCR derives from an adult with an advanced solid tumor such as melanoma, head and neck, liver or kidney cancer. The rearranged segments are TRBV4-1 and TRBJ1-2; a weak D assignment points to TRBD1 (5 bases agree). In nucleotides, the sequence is TGCGCCAGCAGCCAAGCACCGGGGGTTGAACGATATGGCTACACCTTC. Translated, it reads CASSQAPGVERYGYTF.